A selection of T cell receptor beta chains follows, all from one sample in a study of CD8 T cells in ankylosing spondylitis. TCRdb recomputed calls from the 5' RACE reads with MiXCR, one row per CDR3 protein. Of 150,000 to 200,000 distinct CDR3 sequences in the sample, 10% to 15% were seen once. The sequenced sample consisted of blood, either unsorted or a sorted T cell fraction (not recorded which). These TCRs come from a female donor with ankylosing spondylitis or in good health (not recorded which). Both conserved end residues are part of each CDR3. Each record gives: clone size, J gene, D gene, V gene, CDR3 protein, CDR3 DNA. D genes are given only for firm matches. Clone sizes are given selectively: once, few, many, or a class where the clone is expanded.

>few|TRBJ2-1|.|TRBV7-2
CASSLFSVASSRNEQFF
TGTGCCAGCAGCTTATTCTCGGTTGCTAGCTCGCGTAATGAGCAGTTCTTC
>few|TRBJ2-1|TRBD1|TRBV30
CAWGAGGAVGGNEQFF
TGTGCCTGGGGAGCAGGGGGCGCCGTGGGGGGTAATGAGCAGTTCTTC
>many|TRBJ2-1|.|TRBV4-3
CASSQVLGGQVKLVF
TGCGCCAGCAGCCAAGTTCTGGGGGGACAAGTGAAGCTGGTCTTC
>many|TRBJ1-5|.|TRBV12-3/TRBV12-4
CASSQFSNQPQHF
TGTGCCAGCAGTCAGTTTAGCAATCAGCCCCAGCATTTT
>few|TRBJ2-7|.|TRBV21-1
CASLTGNEQYF
TGTGCCAGCCTCACGGGGAACGAGCAGTACTTC
>many|TRBJ2-1|TRBD2|TRBV7-8
CASSLAEGGFDEQFF
TGTGCCAGCAGCTTAGCGGAGGGAGGGTTCGATGAGCAGTTCTTC
>many|TRBJ1-1|TRBD1|TRBV19
CASSSGGVTEAFF
TGTGCCAGTAGTTCAGGGGGCGTCACTGAAGCTTTCTTT
>few|TRBJ2-7|TRBD1|TRBV2
CASSQLNPGQVYEQYF
TGTGCCAGCAGCCAGCTCAATCCGGGACAGGTCTACGAGCAGTACTTC
>.|TRBJ2-7|TRBD2|TRBV15
CATSSRAGASYEQYF
TGTGCCACCAGCAGTCGAGCGGGAGCCTCTTACGAGCAGTACTTC
>many|TRBJ1-2|TRBD1|TRBV11-3
CASSLDNRGYGYTF
TGTGCCAGCAGCTTAGACAACAGGGGTTATGGCTACACCTTC
>many|TRBJ2-2|TRBD2|TRBV20-1
CSAYSGRGTGELFF
TGCAGTGCTTATAGCGGGAGAGGCACCGGGGAGCTGTTTTTT
>many|TRBJ1-2|.|TRBV20-1
CSARDFVTGLNYGYTF
TGCAGTGCTAGAGATTTTGTTACGGGGCTAAACTATGGCTACACCTTC
>many|TRBJ2-7|.|TRBV6-1
CASSGQRAGGEQYF
TGTGCCAGCAGCGGTCAGAGGGCCGGGGGAGAGCAGTACTTC
>many|TRBJ2-1|TRBD2|TRBV9
CASSVGSLAGRNEQFF
TGTGCCAGCAGCGTAGGATCACTAGCGGGTAGGAATGAGCAGTTCTTC
>.|TRBJ1-1|.|TRBV30
CAWAGGAEAFF
TGTGCCTGGGCGGGGGGGGCTGAAGCTTTCTTT
>.|TRBJ2-1|TRBD2|TRBV5-1
CASSLRTSGRSSYNEQFF
TGCGCCAGCAGCCTCCGGACTAGCGGGAGAAGCTCCTACAATGAGCAGTTCTTC
>many|TRBJ1-2|TRBD1|TRBV12-3/TRBV12-4
CASSLGQTYGYTF
TGTGCCAGCAGCCTGGGACAGACATATGGCTACACCTTC
>many|TRBJ1-1|.|TRBV5-1
CASSPGFMNTEAFF
TGCGCCAGCAGCCCAGGGTTCATGAACACTGAAGCTTTCTTT
>.|TRBJ2-7|TRBD2|TRBV27
CASSLHETSASYEQYF
TGTGCCAGCAGTCTTCATGAGACTAGCGCCTCCTACGAGCAGTACTTC
>many|TRBJ2-6|TRBD2|TRBV20-1
CSAWTSGRSGANVLTF
TGCAGTGCCTGGACTAGCGGGAGAAGTGGGGCCAACGTCCTGACTTTC
>.|TRBJ1-4|TRBD1|TRBV5-1
CASPTRGPYNEKLFF
TGCGCCAGCCCCACCAGGGGGCCCTATAATGAAAAACTGTTTTTT
>few|TRBJ2-6|.|TRBV20-1
CSAPPPGANVLTF
TGCAGTGCTCCCCCCCCCGGGGCCAACGTCCTGACTTTC
>many|TRBJ2-5|.|TRBV9
CASSVSPLEGETQYF
TGTGCCAGCAGCGTCTCTCCCTTAGAGGGAGAGACCCAGTACTTC
>few|TRBJ1-1|.|TRBV30
CACPRAGKNTEAFF
TGTGCCTGTCCCCGGGCGGGAAAGAACACTGAAGCTTTCTTT
>many|TRBJ2-3|.|TRBV29-1
CSATSGVDTQYF
TGCAGCGCCACCTCTGGGGTAGATACGCAGTATTTT
>many|TRBJ2-7|.|TRBV5-1
CASSYDSYEQYF
TGCGCCAGCAGCTACGACAGCTACGAGCAGTACTTC
>many|TRBJ2-5|.|TRBV28
CASLPGRNQETQYF
TGTGCCAGCTTACCGGGACGGAACCAAGAGACCCAGTACTTC
>many|TRBJ2-3|.|TRBV20-1
CSATITDTQYF
TGCAGTGCTACCATCACAGATACGCAGTATTTT
>many|TRBJ2-1|.|TRBV3-1
CASSQGNEQFF
TGTGCCAGCAGCCAAGGCAATGAGCAGTTCTTC
>many|TRBJ2-1|.|TRBV20-1
CSARDGLVISQFF
TGCAGTGCTAGAGATGGGCTAGTCATTTCCCAGTTCTTC
>.|TRBJ1-1|TRBD1|TRBV19
CASSIGQGLLKAFF
TGTGCCAGTAGTATCGGACAGGGCCTCCTTAAAGCTTTCTTT
>.|TRBJ2-1|.|TRBV7-2
CASSFGLSYNEQFF
TGTGCCAGCAGCTTCGGGCTCTCCTACAATGAGCAGTTCTTC
>few|TRBJ2-2|.|TRBV5-5
CASSWGPRNTGELFF
TGTGCCAGCAGCTGGGGCCCTAGAAACACCGGGGAGCTGTTTTTT
>few|TRBJ1-2|.|TRBV7-2
CASSLDYYGYTF
TGTGCCAGCAGCTTAGACTACTATGGCTACACCTTC
>few|TRBJ2-3|TRBD2|TRBV10-3
CAISVTRETPDTQYF
TGTGCCATCAGTGTAACGCGGGAGACACCAGATACGCAGTATTTT
>few|TRBJ1-3|TRBD1|TRBV29-1
CSVATGTGTNTIYF
TGCAGCGTCGCAACCGGGACAGGCACGAACACCATATATTTT
>many|TRBJ1-3|.|TRBV7-2
CASSPQGLDTIYF
TGTGCCAGCAGCCCACAGGGCCTGGACACCATATATTTT